Below are 10 T cell receptor beta chains sequenced from a single sample in a study of control samples from healthy donors and cancer patients. The repertoire was sequenced with immunoSEQ multiplex PCR; TCRdb's copy has only in-frame clones and lacks some. Of roughly 150,000 clones in the sample, approximately 88% are singletons; the top ten hold more than 4%. Source material: blood. These receptor sequences come from a man aged 25 to 40 in good health.

J is TRBJ1-4 and V is TRBV7-2; D gene ambiguous. The CDR3 has 14 residues. V was shortened by 5 bases and J by 8 bases, with 15 bases between the two germline ends. In germline, CDR1 is SGHTA, CDR2 FQGNSA. DNA of the CDR3: TGTGCCAGCAGCCGCAGCAGGTTTGGAGAAAAACTGTTTTTT. It translates to CASSRSRFGEKLFF.

The chain joins TRBV9 to TRBJ2-5; 7 bases fit TRBD1. CDR1 is SGDLS and CDR2 is YYNGEE in the germline V gene. V lost 4 bases and J lost 4; bases outside the gene matches: 16. CDR3 size: 17 residues. CDR3 residues: CASSPRVGRQGSETQYF. The DNA for the CDR3 is TGTGCCAGCAGCCCGAGAGTGGGGCGACAGGGTTCAGAGACCCAGTACTTC.

The genes are TRBV7-2 and TRBJ1-2; TRBD1 agrees at 9 bases. The CDR3 consists of 18 residues. Per germline, CDR1 SGHTA and CDR2 FQGNSA. The V gene end was trimmed by 1 base and the J gene end by 5 bases; junction bases not matched to a gene: 14. CDR3 DNA sequence: TGTGCCAGCAGCTTAGGGGGGACAGGGTACCCTCTGTGGTATGGCTACACCTTC. It encodes CASSLGGTGYPLWYGYTF. The full variable domain, rest sourced from reference TRBV7-2 and TRBJ1-2, is GAGVSQSPSNKVTEKGKDVELRCDPISGHTALYWYRQSLGQGLEFLIYFQGNSAPDKSGLPSDRFSAERTGGSVSTLTIQRTQQEDSAVYLCASSLGGTGYPLWYGYTFGSGTRLTVV.

The chain has TRBV7-8 and TRBJ2-5; no clear D gene. From germline, CDR1 is SGHVS and CDR2 FQNEAQ. There are 15 residues in the CDR3. Trimming took 1 base from V and 5 from J, leaving 14 bases between them. This CDR3 reads CASSLDGLDGETQYF. CDR3 DNA sequence: TGTGCCAGCAGCTTAGATGGGCTAGACGGTGAGACCCAGTACTTC. Full variable domain (remainder filled in from reference TRBV7-8 and TRBJ2-5): GAGVSQSPRYKVAKRGQDVALRCDPISGHVSLFWYQQALGQGPEFLTYFQNEAQLDKSGLPSDRFFAERPEGSVSTLKIQRTQQEDSAVYLCASSLDGLDGETQYFGPGTRLLVL.

The V call is TRBV3-1 (or the pseudogene TRBV3-2), the J call TRBJ2-3, with 10 bases lining up with TRBD1. The CDR3 contains 15 residues. Germline lookup yields CDR1 LGHDT and CDR2 YNNKEL (reference sequence). V was clipped by 6 bases and J by 2 bases; unmatched bases: 5. The CDR3 DNA reads as TGTGCCAGCAGTCCCGGACAGGGGGTCACAGATACGCAGTATTTT. It codes for CASSPGQGVTDTQYF.

This chain uses TRBV11-2 with TRBJ1-1, with D hard to call. V dropped 3 bases and J dropped 1 base, with 3 bases sitting between them. Germline V lookup: CDR1 SGHAT, CDR2 FQNNGV. The CDR3 extends over 12 amino acids. The CDR3 here is CASSLENTEAFF. In DNA form, the CDR3 reads TGTGCCAGCAGCTTGGAGAACACTGAAGCTTTCTTT.

The J gene is TRBJ2-7, the V gene TRBV19; maybe TRBD2 (6 bases). CDR3 size: 14 residues. CDR1 is LNHDA, CDR2 SQIVND, per germline (reference sequence). Trimming took 3 bases from V and 3 from J, leaving 12 bases between them. The CDR3 sequence is CASSMAFGGYEQYF. The CDR3 DNA reads TGTGCCAGTAGTATGGCGTTCGGGGGCTACGAGCAGTACTTC.

The chain recombines TRBV15 with TRBJ2-7; D tentatively reads TRBD1 or TRBD2 (5 bases each). Germline assignment: CDR1 LNHNV and CDR2 YYDKDF (reference sequence). The CDR3 length is 14 residues. With 8 bases removed from V and 1 base from J, the gap between germline ends came to 15 bases. CDR3 residues: CATGDRDGSYEQYF. The CDR3 bases are TGTGCCACCGGGGACCGGGACGGATCCTACGAGCAGTACTTC.

V usage is TRBV6-4 and J usage is TRBJ2-1, with D perhaps TRBD1 or TRBD2 (7 bases each). CDR1 MRHNA and CDR2 SNTAGT come from the germline V gene. The CDR3 contains 13 residues. The germline V and J ends were trimmed by 3 bases and 12 bases, with 15 bases remaining between them. CDR3 DNA sequence: TGTGCCAGCAGTGAATCCAGGGGGGGAGGGCAGTTCTTC. Translated, it gives CASSESRGGGQFF.

The chain is built from TRBV6-5 and TRBJ2-5, with unresolved D. Looked up from germline, CDR1 is MNHEY and CDR2 is SVGAGI. The CDR3 length is 14 residues. Between the trimmed V and J ends, which lost 7 bases and 4 bases, there was a span of 16 bases. CDR3 region: CASIEGGVGETQYF. In DNA, the CDR3 is TGTGCCAGCATCGAAGGTGGGGTGGGAGAGACCCAGTACTTC.